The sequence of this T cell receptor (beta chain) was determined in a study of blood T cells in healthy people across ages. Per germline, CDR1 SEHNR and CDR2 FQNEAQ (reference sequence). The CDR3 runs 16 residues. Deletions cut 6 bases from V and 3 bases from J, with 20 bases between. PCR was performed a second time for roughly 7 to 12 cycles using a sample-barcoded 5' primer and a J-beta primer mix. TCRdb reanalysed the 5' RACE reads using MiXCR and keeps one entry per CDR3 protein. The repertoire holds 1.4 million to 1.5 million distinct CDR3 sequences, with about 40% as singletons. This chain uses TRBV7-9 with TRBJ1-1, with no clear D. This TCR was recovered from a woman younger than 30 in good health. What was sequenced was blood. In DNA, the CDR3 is TGTGCCAGCAGTCGAAGACAAAAGGTTGAGGACACTGAAGCTTTCTTT. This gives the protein CASSRRQKVEDTEAFF.